Following are 12 T cell receptor beta chains from one sample sequenced in a study of human T cells and chemical hapten exposure. TCRdb re-called the RACE reads through MiXCR, storing one row per CDR3 protein. The sample includes tens of thousands of distinct CDR3 sequences, around 11% of them seen just once. Indicated time point: pre-sensitization, week 0. The treatment is: therapeutic diphenylcyclopropenone sensitization with weekly scalp DPC. Here the sequenced sample was whole blood, taken in connection with sensitization to the hapten diphenylcyclopropenone (DPC). The source is a woman aged 40 to 50 with alopecia areata. Some clones in this sample may be carry-over from other donors' samples.

This clonotype was counted at least ten times. The genes are TRBV11-3 and TRBJ2-3; 7 bases fit TRBD2. The CDR3 loop spans 17 amino acids. Per germline, CDR1 SGHNT and CDR2 YENEEA. V trimming: 5 bases; J trimming: 2 bases; junction bases outside the gene matches: 13. CDR3 sequence reads: CASSRSTRGEPTDTQYF. The CDR3 region has the DNA TGTGCCAGCAGCCGTTCTACCCGGGGGGAACCCACAGATACGCAGTATTTT. Full variable domain (rest looked up from reference TRBV11-3 and TRBJ2-3): EAGVVQSPRYKIIEKKQPVAFWCNPISGHNTLYWYLQNLGQGPELLIRYENEEAVDDSQLPKDRFSAERLKGVDSTLKIQPAELGDSAVYLCASSRSTRGEPTDTQYFGPGTRLTVL.

The chain uses TRBV7-3 and TRBJ2-1; 12 bases are a match to TRBD2. The CDR3 spans 15 residues. Per the germline V gene, CDR1 is SGHTA and CDR2 is FQGTGA. Unmatched junction bases numbered 1, after V lost 3 bases and J lost 4 bases. The CDR3 sequence is CASSLTSGGYNEQFF. The CDR3 DNA reads TGTGCCAGCAGCTTGACTAGCGGGGGATACAATGAGCAGTTCTTC.

V is TRBV5-1 and J is TRBJ2-5; D uncertain. The CDR3 is made up of 13 amino acids. With 2 bases removed from V and 2 bases from J, the gap between germline ends came to 7 bases. The germline V gene encodes CDR1 SGHRS and CDR2 YFSETQ. Here the CDR3 DNA reads TGCGCCAGCAGCTTCGACCCTCAAGAGACCCAGTACTTC. Translation: CASSFDPQETQYF.

CDR3 DNA sequence: TGCGCCAGCAGCGTCGGATGGACTAGCGGGAGCAACGAGCAGTACTTC. Its translation: CASSVGWTSGSNEQYF. This chain joins TRBV5-1 and TRBJ2-7; 13 bases match TRBD2. This CDR3 contains 16 residues. J was trimmed by 5 bases and V by 4 bases; bases with no gene match: 9. Germline CDR1 and CDR2: SGHRS and YFSETQ.

The V gene is TRBV19, the J gene TRBJ2-1; D may be TRBD1 (5 bases). Germline CDR1 and CDR2: LNHDA and SQIVND (reference sequence). The CDR3 consists of 16 residues. V lost 5 bases to trimming and J lost 0 bases, with 14 bases between them. The CDR3 reads CASSPHTGSSYNEQFF. CDR3 DNA: TGTGCCAGTAGTCCTCATACAGGTAGCTCCTACAATGAGCAGTTCTTC.

This clonotype was found many times. The CDR3 DNA reads TGTGCCAGTAAGGGACGGACAGACTCCTATAATTCACCCCTCCACTTT. It encodes CASKGRTDSYNSPLHF. V and J are TRBV19 and TRBJ1-6, with a tentative D call TRBD1 (6 bases). The ends were cut back, 7 bases at V and 0 bases at J, with 13 bases in the middle. The CDR3 runs 16 residues. From germline, CDR1 is LNHDA and CDR2 SQIVND (reference sequence).

This clonotype was seen many times. This rearrangement joins TRBV6-2 or TRBV6-3 to TRBJ1-1; no reliable D call. The CDR3 contains 13 residues. The V gene's germline CDR1 is MNHEY and CDR2 SVGEGT. The V end lost 2 bases, the J end lost 1 base, and 5 bases lay between the germline ends. CDR3 amino acids: CASSYGRNTEAFF. The CDR3 coding sequence is TGTGCCAGCAGTTACGGTCGGAACACTGAAGCTTTCTTT.

This sequence joins TRBV29-1 and TRBJ2-7; D possibly uses TRBD1 or TRBD2 (5 bases each). V lost 4 bases and J 2 bases, leaving 12 bases between the germline ends. From germline, CDR1 is SQVTM and CDR2 ANQGSEA. The CDR3 is made up of 13 amino acids. CDR3 protein: CSVGQGAPYEQYF. In DNA form, the CDR3 reads TGCAGCGTTGGGCAGGGAGCGCCCTACGAGCAGTACTTC.

The rearrangement joins TRBV7-2 to TRBJ2-1; D not certain. With 5 bases removed from V and 8 bases from J, the gap between germline ends came to 13 bases. The CDR3 has 13 amino acids. CDR1 is SGHTA, CDR2 FQGNSA, per germline. This CDR3 reads CASSTPLLDEQFF. CDR3 coding DNA: TGTGCCAGCAGCACCCCCCTTTTGGATGAGCAGTTCTTC.

The sample holds many counts of this clonotype. The CDR3 nucleotides are TGTGCCACCAGTGATGGGGACAGGGGGCGGAATCAGCCCCAGCATTTT. Residues: CATSDGDRGRNQPQHF. V usage is TRBV24-1 and J usage is TRBJ1-5, with 12 positions matching TRBD1. CDR3 size: 16 residues. The V and J ends lost 3 bases and 4 bases, in that order; junction bases with no gene match: 3. Germline-derived CDR1 and CDR2 are KGHDR and SFDVKD.

This clonotype has more than one count but fewer than ten. The chain recombines TRBV6-6 with TRBJ1-1; D is perhaps TRBD1 (5 bases). The CDR3 length is 11 residues. Germline CDR1 is MNHNY and CDR2 is SVGAGI (reference sequence). Trimming left V 8 bases short and J 4 bases short, with 8 bases between. CDR3 loop: CASGGSTEAFF. CDR3 sequence (DNA): TGTGCCAGCGGGGGGAGCACTGAAGCTTTCTTT.

The V and J genes are TRBV18 and TRBJ2-1, with 8 bases aligning to TRBD1. With V trimmed by 3 bases and J by 2 bases, 3 bases remained unmatched. The length of the CDR3 is 15 residues. From germline, CDR1 is KGHSH and CDR2 LQKENI. The CDR3 coding sequence is TGTGCCAGCTCACCGGAACAGGGGGCCTACAATGAGCAGTTCTTC. This sequence encodes CASSPEQGAYNEQFF.